The T cell receptor beta chain under discussion was sequenced for a study of post-analysis software for immune sequencing data. About this clonotype: The antigen is unknown.

Study-level findings and limits: Clustering by F measure revealed strong co-clustering among samples prepared together in one batch.

The library was made from cDNA and included unique molecular identifiers. MiXCR, applied by TCRdb to the PCR reads, yields one record per CDR3 protein. This table holds over 300,000 distinct CDR3 sequences, around 37% found once. Sample: blood. The origin of this receptor is a girl aged 10 to 17 with multiple sclerosis.

CDR3: CASSLAEGVLFF. Here the CDR3 DNA reads TGTGCCAGCAGCTTGGCCGAGGGAGTGCTGTTTTTT. The chain has TRBV5-5 and TRBJ1-4; D is unclear. The V end was cut by 0 bases, the J end by 14 bases, with 11 bases between. Germline V gene data show CDR1 as SGHKS and CDR2 as YYEKEE (reference sequence). The CDR3 runs to 12 residues.